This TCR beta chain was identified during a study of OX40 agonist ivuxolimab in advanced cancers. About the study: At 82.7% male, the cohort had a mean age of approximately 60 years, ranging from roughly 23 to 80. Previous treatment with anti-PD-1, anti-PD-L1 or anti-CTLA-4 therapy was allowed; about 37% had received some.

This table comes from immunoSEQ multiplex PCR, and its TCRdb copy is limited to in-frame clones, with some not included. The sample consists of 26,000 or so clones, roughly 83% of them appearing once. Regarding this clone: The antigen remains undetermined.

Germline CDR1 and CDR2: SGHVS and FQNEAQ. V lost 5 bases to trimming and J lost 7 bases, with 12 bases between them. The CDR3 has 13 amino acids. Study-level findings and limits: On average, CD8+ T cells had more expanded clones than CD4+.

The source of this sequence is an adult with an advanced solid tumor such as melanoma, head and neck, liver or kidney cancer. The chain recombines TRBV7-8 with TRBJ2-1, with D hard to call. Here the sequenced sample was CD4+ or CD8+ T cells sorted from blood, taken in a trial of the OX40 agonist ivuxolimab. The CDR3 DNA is TGTGCCAGCAGCCGGGTCGGTGGTAATGAGCAGTTCTTC. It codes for CASSRVGGNEQFF.